Listed below are T cell receptor beta chains from one sample, sequenced in a study of blood T cell repertoires in COVID-19. Repertoires were generated with immunoSEQ multiplex PCR, while TCRdb's copy carries only in-frame clones and drops some. The top ten clones hold more than 1.4% of a sample with over 200,000 clones, around 88% of them seen once. The source material was peripheral blood. The receptors were sampled from a man younger than 35 with active or convalescent COVID-19. Both conserved end residues are trimmed from each CDR3.

V	J	CDR3
TRBV2	TRBJ2-2	ASRELPGLAGGHTGELF
TRBV5-6	TRBJ2-1	ASSARGRDIVREQF
TRBV10-2	TRBJ1-6	ASRESGIYNSPLH
TRBV3-1/TRBV3-2	TRBJ1-5	ASSQVGGTGSNQPQH
TRBV7-3	TRBJ2-7	ASSYPRKPKF
TRBV19	TRBJ2-7	ASSIPTSGPLEQY
TRBV2	TRBJ2-7	ASSDPPGRSSYEQY
TRBV7-2	TRBJ1-2	ASRPWTAGGYGYT
TRBV7-2	TRBJ1-4	ASSLARSEKLF
TRBV7-8	TRBJ1-2	ASSRGQGPGYT